This record looks at one T cell receptor beta chain sequence and its context. Its antigen is unknown. This entry belongs to a study of Ad26.COV2.S vaccination and SARS-CoV-2 variants. On the study more broadly: Each vaccinee took Ad26.COV2.S intramuscularly, once or twice 56 days apart. Study-wide findings and caveats: Non-spike TCR breadth showed similarity between vaccine and placebo recipients. Quantification of TCR breadth and depth may have yielded underestimates of total T cell responses.

Profiled with immunoSEQ multiplex PCR; TCRdb holds only in-frame clones, not every one. In the table there are 430,000 or so clones, 80% to 95% of which are singletons. Stated treatment: some 19 received Ad26.COV2.S at low or high dose, single or two shots; 5 received placebo; per-sample allocation not given. Day 63 after the first injection of vaccine or placebo was the sampling time. Germline V gene lookup returns CDR1 SEHNR and CDR2 FQNEAQ (reference sequence). V lost 1 base, J lost 8 bases, and 11 bases lay in between. This CDR3 has 13 residues. The origin of this receptor is a person between 18 and 65 years old who received the Ad26.COV2.S COVID-19 vaccine or a placebo. The specimen comprised peripheral blood, sampled in a trial of Ad26.COV2.S vaccine versus placebo. The chain uses TRBV7-9 and TRBJ1-2; TRBD1 might be the D (5 bases). The CDR3 bases are TGTGCCAGCAGCTTAGATGGGGGTTCCGGCTACACCTTC. Translation: CASSLDGGSGYTF.